This TCR beta chain was recorded in a study of T cell responses to AZD1222 COVID-19 vaccine (dated by TCRdb to the early 2020s). Study-level background: Because spike-specific TCR depth and breadth did not differ between the two schedules, AZD1222 recipients who got a second dose at roughly 4 weeks were pooled with those who got a second dose at roughly 12 weeks. TCR sequencing was performed for 233 trial participants, of whom 207 were given two doses of AZD1222 and approximately 25 were given two doses of MenACWY control vaccine. Enrollment into the trials was organized by age into subgroups of 18-55, 56-69 and 70-plus years, and those subgroups contained about 160, 30 and 59 TCR-sequenced participants, respectively.

With respect to this clone: Its antigen is currently not known. Base qualities are not provided; no much larger clone lies one nucleotide away.

V is cut by 3 bases and J by 4 bases, and the space between the germline ends is 16 bases. The CDR3, cysteine through phenylalanine, is 16 amino acids long. The kept DNA is CDR3 alone, 48 bases in frame from the first base. In the germline V gene, CDR1 corresponds to MDHEN and CDR2 to SYDVKM. General study outcomes and caveats: Only five or six AZD1222 recipients were SARS-CoV-2 seropositive at baseline, limiting conclusions about previously exposed vaccinees. Because no samples from the day 14 peak response were available, repertoires could be characterized only after the peak T cell response. In the small 56-69-year group, the increase in depth fell short of significance, most likely because of low power. After two AZD1222 doses, both the breadth and the depth of spike-specific TCRs were significantly higher than at day 0 and than in MenACWY recipients. Most participants were white British and females outnumbered males, and the authors suggested that clonal diversity may have been underestimated. Reportedly, almost half of the unique spike-specific TCRs recognized epitopes lying outside the regions that are mutated in the B.1.351 and B.1.1.7 variants. The whole spike protein was spanned by vaccine-associated CD4 TCRs, and dominant responses were seen in regions 160-218 and 743-854.

The time point label, read with the paper, signifies: baseline before first vaccination. Vaccinee samples came from UK trials COV001 and COV002, including a single-blind randomized controlled phase 2/3 trial of AZD1222 (ChAdOx1 nCoV-19) in healthy adults. Trial participant PBMC samples were collected at day 0 and day 28 after the second dose for TCRbeta chain sequencing. The CDR3 regions of human TCRbeta chains were subjected to immunosequencing. Per the original workflow: TCRs in the repertoires were matched against a reference library of SARS-CoV-2-specific TCRs that had been generated with the MIRA antigen-specificity platform. Breadth was defined as the fraction of unique TCRs that were SARS-CoV-2-associated. Depth was defined as the fraction of total T cells that were SARS-CoV-2-associated. Each spike-specific TCR was assigned to its reactive spike region and to a CD4 or CD8 class using the MIRA data. Log10-transformed breadth and depth values were compared by one-way ANOVA with Sidak's multiple comparisons tests. TCRdb re-hosts the immuneACCESS table, in-frame sequences only. Its copies lack some clones; in the studies checked, an unresolved V gene accounts for under half of them, and the cause for the rest is not known. That table supplies the V and J calls and clone size; D and trimming were determined from the DNA. Counted in this sample were some 130,000 clones; roughly 88% of them appeared once. Around 8% of the sample rests with the top ten.

The sequence is built from TRBV28 and TRBJ1-5, with the D segment identity uncertain. This TCR was sampled from an adult in good health. Source: peripheral blood, taken on day 0 of AZD1222 vaccination. The sequenced DNA is TGTGCCAGCAGTTTTTGGGTCCGGGTCACAAATCAGCCCCAGCATTTT. This codes for CASSFWVRVTNQPQHF.